This T cell receptor (beta chain) derives from a study of T cells in Graves' hyperthyroidism and ophthalmopathy. Trimming took 0 bases from V and 3 from J, leaving 13 bases between them. The germline V gene encodes CDR1 SGHDT and CDR2 YYEEEE. This CDR3 is built from 15 residues. Diagnostic decisions used clinical symptoms, serum thyroxine and TRAb, thyroid ultrasound and orbital computed tomography. Amplified TCR beta CDR3 regions came from RNA transcripts. HTBI primers were used for first-round RT-PCR of the TCR CDR3. TCRdb re-called the multiplex PCR reads through MiXCR, storing one row per CDR3 protein. The sample shows a few hundred thousand distinct CDR3 sequences, more than 20% of them seen only once.

This clonotype was obtained from a man in his fifties with Graves' hyperthyroidism. Sequencing was carried out using blood. The gene calls are TRBV5-6 and TRBJ2-7; D possibly corresponds to TRBD1 (6 bases). The CDR3 loop reads CASSLVYRTVYEQYF. The DNA for the CDR3 is TGTGCCAGCAGCTTGGTTTACAGGACAGTCTACGAGCAGTACTTC.